Listed below are T cell receptor beta chains from one sample, sequenced in a study of blood T cell repertoires in COVID-19. Here immunoSEQ multiplex PCR was the method, and the copy in TCRdb shows in-frame clones only, minus some. The sample includes roughly 260,000 clones, roughly four fifths of them seen just once. The specimen was peripheral blood. The source is a woman in her 70s with acute or convalescent COVID-19. The CDR3 runs from the conserved cysteine through the conserved F or W. A D gene is named only where the DNA matches it firmly. Size values are once, few and many counts, or a class for expanded clones, and some rows have none.

NA,TRBV19,NA,TRBJ1-2,CASSIGHLNYGYTF,TGTGCCAGTAGTATCGGACACCTCAACTATGGCTACACCTTC
NA,TRBV6-1,NA,TRBJ2-7,CASSEVALSYEQYF,TGTGCCAGCAGTGAAGTGGCACTATCCTACGAGCAGTACTTC
NA,TRBV20-1,NA,TRBJ1-1,CSASLSRGNEAFF,TGCAGTGCTAGTTTGTCCAGGGGAAATGAAGCTTTCTTT
TRBD1,TRBV9,NA,TRBJ2-2,CASSVGQGAAGELFF,TGTGCCAGCAGCGTAGGGCAGGGGGCGGCCGGGGAGCTGTTTTTT
TRBD1,TRBV18,NA,TRBJ2-1,CASSPKDRANNEQFF,TGTGCCAGCTCCCCCAAGGACAGGGCCAACAATGAGCAGTTCTTC
TRBD2,TRBV6-2/TRBV6-3,NA,TRBJ2-4,CASSIGLAGGPAKNIQYF,TGTGCCAGCAGTATCGGACTAGCGGGGGGGCCGGCCAAAAACATTCAGTACTTC
TRBD1,TRBV2,NA,TRBJ1-1,CASSEGGTVNTEAFF,TGTGCCAGCAGTGAAGGGGGGACAGTGAACACTGAAGCTTTCTTT
TRBD1,TRBV10-3,NA,TRBJ1-1,CAISDYTARQGNTEAFF,TGTGCCATCAGTGATTATACGGCTAGACAGGGAAACACTGAAGCTTTCTTT
TRBD2,TRBV7-9,NA,TRBJ2-3,CASSPLAGDTDTQYF,TGTGCCAGCAGCCCCCTAGCGGGGGACACAGATACGCAGTATTTT
NA,TRBV7-9,NA,TRBJ1-1,CASSLQNLNTEAFF,TGTGCCAGCAGCTTACAGAATTTGAACACTGAAGCTTTCTTT
NA,TRBV3-1/TRBV3-2,NA,TRBJ1-3,CASSQMGGSIYF,TGTGCCAGCAGCCAGATGGGGGGATCCATATATTTT
NA,TRBV4-2,NA,TRBJ2-2,CASSQTGTPNTGELFF,TGTGCCAGCAGCCAGACCGGGACACCTAACACCGGGGAGCTGTTTTTT
NA,TRBV4-1,NA,TRBJ1-5,CASSRGSNQPQHF,TGCGCCAGCAGCCGAGGGTCCAATCAGCCCCAGCATTTT
TRBD1,TRBV10-3,NA,TRBJ1-1,CAISGLMGQTMNTEAFF,TGTGCCATCAGTGGGTTAATGGGACAGACGATGAACACTGAAGCTTTCTTT
NA,TRBV5-1,once,TRBJ2-2,CASSLVATNTGELFF,TGCGCCAGCAGCTTGGTAGCAACGAACACCGGGGAGCTGTTTTTT
NA,TRBV15,NA,TRBJ1-1,CATSRGGGMETEAFF,TGTGCCACCAGCAGAGGGGGGGGGATGGAGACTGAAGCTTTCTTT
NA,TRBV7-2,NA,TRBJ2-3,CASSSPLGSLAPFDTQYF,TGTGCCAGCAGCTCGCCCCTAGGCAGCCTAGCCCCATTTGATACGCAGTATTTT
TRBD1,TRBV18,NA,TRBJ1-1,CASSEEQGANTEAFF,TGTGCCAGCTCAGAAGAACAGGGGGCAAACACTGAAGCTTTCTTT
TRBD1,TRBV10-3,NA,TRBJ1-5,CAISESQGTQPQHF,TGTGCCATCAGTGAGTCACAGGGGACCCAGCCCCAGCATTTT
NA,TRBV20-1,NA,TRBJ1-1,CSASRYGNTEAFF,TGCAGTGCTAGTCGCTACGGGAACACTGAAGCTTTCTTT
TRBD2,TRBV30,NA,TRBJ2-7,CAWNLGRGGRYF,TGTGCCTGGAATTTGGGTCGGGGGGGCCGATACTTC
NA,TRBV19,NA,TRBJ2-4,CASSIDRLATLGDIQYF,TGTGCCAGTAGTATAGATCGGCTAGCGACACTGGGGGACATTCAGTACTTC
NA,TRBV21-1,NA,TRBJ2-4,CASSGQAKRPLPKNIQYF,TGTGCCAGCAGCGGACAGGCGAAAAGACCCTTGCCCAAAAACATTCAGTACTTC
TRBD1,TRBV2,NA,TRBJ1-1,CASSWTGGDTEAFF,TGTGCCAGCAGTTGGACAGGGGGGGACACTGAAGCTTTCTTT
TRBD2,TRBV4-2,NA,TRBJ2-7,CASSQDLLRRGGGYEQYF,TGTGCCAGCAGCCAAGATCTTTTAAGGCGGGGGGGCGGCTACGAGCAGTACTTC
TRBD2,TRBV4-2,once,TRBJ2-2,CASSRLTSGSYTGELFF,TGTGCCAGCAGCCGCCTAACTAGCGGGAGCTACACCGGGGAGCTGTTTTTT
NA,TRBV3-1/TRBV3-2,few,TRBJ1-2,CASSPFTTNYGYTF,TGTGCCAGCAGCCCTTTTACTACTAACTATGGCTACACCTTC
NA,TRBV6-4,NA,TRBJ2-5,CASSLRRGETQYF,TGTGCCAGCAGCCTCCGTCGGGGGGAGACCCAGTACTTC
NA,TRBV11-3,once,TRBJ2-3,CASSLNRAEDDTQYF,TGTGCCAGCAGCTTAAACAGGGCGGAAGATGATACGCAGTATTTT
NA,TRBV28,NA,TRBJ1-2,CASSLPITGGGEIINTF,TGTGCCAGCAGTTTACCGATAACTGGGGGGGGCGAAATAATCAACACCTTC
NA,TRBV19,NA,TRBJ1-2,CASRSRGAVNYGYTF,TGTGCCAGTAGGTCCAGGGGCGCGGTTAACTATGGCTACACCTTC
NA,TRBV6-5,once,TRBJ2-1,CASRTGEGEQFF,TGTGCCAGCAGGACAGGGGAGGGTGAGCAGTTCTTC
TRBD1,TRBV19,NA,TRBJ1-1,CASSLGTANTEAFF,TGTGCCAGTAGTCTCGGGACAGCGAACACTGAAGCTTTCTTT
NA,TRBV5-5,NA,TRBJ2-3,CASSLAGQRDTQYF,TGTGCCAGCAGCTTGGCTGGACAAAGGGATACGCAGTATTTT
NA,TRBV6-2/TRBV6-3,NA,TRBJ1-2,CASSPDSYGYTF,TGTGCCAGCAGTCCCGACAGCTATGGCTACACCTTC
NA,TRBV19,NA,TRBJ1-5,CASSIKLMNSNQPQHF,TGTGCCAGTAGTATAAAGCTCATGAATAGCAATCAGCCCCAGCATTTT
TRBD2,TRBV5-1,NA,TRBJ2-3,CASSLDGPGTRRTDTQYF,TGCGCCAGCAGCTTGGACGGTCCCGGGACTAGACGCACAGATACGCAGTATTTT